This TCR beta chain was identified in a study of T cells in localized non-small cell lung cancer. Overall study findings and caveats: Higher blood T cell density tracked longer overall survival. A median approximately 59 of the top 100 tumor clones appeared in adjacent lung. Heterogeneity remains possible, as sequencing covered one tumor region only.

Clones were read by immunoSEQ multiplex PCR, and TCRdb kept only the in-frame ones, dropping some. The sample holds under 40,000 clones, over 75% seen once. About this clone itself: Its antigen is currently unknown.

Germline lookup yields CDR1 MNHEY and CDR2 SMNVEV (reference sequence). The CDR3 is 18 amino acids. V trimming: 5 bases; J trimming: 6 bases; junction bases outside the gene matches: 11. The sequenced sample was peripheral blood, obtained before any cancer treatment. This TCR derives from a male donor at least 60 years old with stage III squamous cell lung carcinoma. This chain joins TRBV27 and TRBJ2-2, with TRBD2 identical over 14 bases. CDR3 residues: CASSPRTSGGPGAGELFF. DNA for the CDR3: TGTGCCAGCAGTCCGCGGACTAGCGGGGGGCCCGGTGCCGGGGAGCTGTTTTTT.